The table lists the clone carrying this T cell receptor beta chain with a count of one. These data come from a study of control samples from healthy donors and cancer patients. The germline V gene encodes CDR1 SGDLS and CDR2 YYNGEE. Trimming cost V 6 bases and J 3 bases, with 12 bases left between them. This CDR3 has 13 amino acids. The protocol was immunoSEQ multiplex PCR, while the TCRdb copy is restricted to in-frame clones and leaves out a portion. The repertoire holds roughly 180,000 clones, with approximately 91% as singletons. Material: blood. The clonotype comes from a woman aged 40 to 50 in good health. The V and J genes are TRBV9 and TRBJ2-5; D possibly corresponds to TRBD2 (5 bases). The CDR3 here is CASMRSGEETQYF. The CDR3 bases are TGTGCCAGCATGAGAAGCGGAGAAGAGACCCAGTACTTC.